The T cell receptor (beta chain) described here comes from a study of OX40 agonist ivuxolimab in advanced cancers. Study information: The patients received agonistic anti-OX40 (CD134) antibody ivuxolimab.

Method: immunoSEQ multiplex PCR; TCRdb's copy keeps in-frame clones and lacks some. Among about 68,000 clones listed, around 85% were seen once. Regarding this clone: Its antigen is unknown.

V trimming: 6 bases; J trimming: 6 bases; junction bases outside the gene matches: 5. The germline V gene encodes CDR1 MNHEY and CDR2 SMNVEV (reference sequence). The CDR3 loop spans 13 amino acids. The study's findings and limits: Within 6 weeks, CD4+ and CD8+ blood T cells expanded clonally at 0.1 to 3.0 mg/kg. Compared with CD4+, CD8+ T cells on average had more expanded clones. Normalized T-cell clonal expansion was also low in a subset of nonresponders.

The genes are TRBV27 and TRBJ1-2; TRBD1 agrees at 9 bases. The input for sequencing was CD4+ or CD8+ T cells sorted from blood, taken in a trial of the OX40 agonist ivuxolimab. The source is an adult with an advanced solid tumor such as melanoma, head and neck, liver or kidney cancer. In DNA form, the CDR3 reads TGTGCCAGCAGCCGGGACAGGGCCAATGGCTACACCTTC. Protein sequence: CASSRDRANGYTF.